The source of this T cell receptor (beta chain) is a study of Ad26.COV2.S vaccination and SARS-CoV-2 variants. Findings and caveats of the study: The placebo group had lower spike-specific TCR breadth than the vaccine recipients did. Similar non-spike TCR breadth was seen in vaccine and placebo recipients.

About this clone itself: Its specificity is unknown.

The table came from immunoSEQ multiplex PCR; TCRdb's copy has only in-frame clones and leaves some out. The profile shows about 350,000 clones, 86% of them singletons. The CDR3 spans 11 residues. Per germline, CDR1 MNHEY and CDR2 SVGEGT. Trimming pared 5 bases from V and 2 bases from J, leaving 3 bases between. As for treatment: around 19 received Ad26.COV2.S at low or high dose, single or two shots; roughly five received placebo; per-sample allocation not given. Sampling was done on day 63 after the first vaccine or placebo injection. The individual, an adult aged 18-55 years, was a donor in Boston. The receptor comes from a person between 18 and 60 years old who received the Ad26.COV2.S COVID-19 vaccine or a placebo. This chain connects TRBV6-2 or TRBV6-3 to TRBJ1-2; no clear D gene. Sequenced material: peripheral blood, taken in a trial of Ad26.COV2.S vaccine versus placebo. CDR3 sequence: CASSHNYGYTF. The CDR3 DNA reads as TGTGCCAGCAGTCACAACTATGGCTACACCTTC.